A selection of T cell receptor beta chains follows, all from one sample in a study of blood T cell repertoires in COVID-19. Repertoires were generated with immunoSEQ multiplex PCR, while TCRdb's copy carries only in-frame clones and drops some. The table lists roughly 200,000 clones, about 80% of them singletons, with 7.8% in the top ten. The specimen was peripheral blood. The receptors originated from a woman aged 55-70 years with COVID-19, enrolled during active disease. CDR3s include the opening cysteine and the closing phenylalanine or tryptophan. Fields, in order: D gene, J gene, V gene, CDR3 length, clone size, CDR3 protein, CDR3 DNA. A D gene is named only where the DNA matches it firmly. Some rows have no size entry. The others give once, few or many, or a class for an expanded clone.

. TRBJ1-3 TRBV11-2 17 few CASSFTAPDMAGNTIYF TGTGCCAGCAGCTTTACCGCACCGGACATGGCTGGAAACACCATATATTTT
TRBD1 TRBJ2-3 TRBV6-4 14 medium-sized CASSDGQGADTQYF TGTGCCAGCAGTGACGGACAGGGGGCAGATACGCAGTATTTT
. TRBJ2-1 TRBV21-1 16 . CASSKEAGGLYNEQFF TGTGCCAGCAGCAAAGAGGCGGGGGGGCTCTACAATGAGCAGTTCTTC
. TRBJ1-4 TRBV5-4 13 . CASSSPGDEKLFF TGTGCCAGCAGCTCCCCGGGGGATGAAAAACTGTTTTTT
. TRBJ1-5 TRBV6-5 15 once CASSLRGGGRQPQHF TGTGCCAGCAGCCTCCGTGGTGGGGGCAGGCAGCCCCAGCATTTT
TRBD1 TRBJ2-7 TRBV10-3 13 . CAISQGVATGQYF TGTGCCATCAGCCAGGGGGTCGCAACGGGGCAGTACTTC
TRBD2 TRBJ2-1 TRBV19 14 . CASRTSGTYNEQFF TGTGCCAGTAGAACTAGCGGAACCTACAATGAGCAGTTCTTC
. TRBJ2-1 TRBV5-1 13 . CASSSILGDEQFF TGCGCCAGCAGCTCCATACTAGGCGATGAGCAGTTCTTC
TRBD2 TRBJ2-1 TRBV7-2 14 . CASSLAPTSDEQFF TGTGCCAGCAGCTTAGCCCCCACTAGCGATGAGCAGTTCTTC
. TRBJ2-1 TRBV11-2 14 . CASSTLDTYNEQFF TGTGCCAGCAGCACCTTAGACACGTACAATGAGCAGTTCTTC
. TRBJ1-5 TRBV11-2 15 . CASSLGPQGFGPQHF TGTGCCAGCAGCTTAGGCCCACAGGGTTTTGGGCCCCAGCATTTT
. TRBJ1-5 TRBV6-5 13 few CASRRDSNQPQHF TGTGCCAGCCGGCGGGATAGCAATCAGCCCCAGCATTTT
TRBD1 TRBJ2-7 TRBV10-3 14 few CAISEWGQSYEQYF TGTGCCATCAGTGAGTGGGGACAGAGCTACGAGCAGTACTTC
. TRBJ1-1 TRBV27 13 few CASSLRVYTEAFF TGTGCCAGCAGTTTGCGAGTGTACACTGAAGCTTTCTTT
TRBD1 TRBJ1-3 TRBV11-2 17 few CASSFPGTGRSGNTIYF TGTGCCAGCAGCTTCCCGGGGACAGGCCGTTCTGGAAACACCATATATTTT
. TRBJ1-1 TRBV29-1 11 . CSVGTDTEAFF TGCAGCGTTGGGACAGACACTGAAGCTTTCTTT
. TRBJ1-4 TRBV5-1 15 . CASSLAGATNEKLFF TGCGCCAGCAGCTTGGCGGGGGCAACTAATGAAAAACTGTTTTTT
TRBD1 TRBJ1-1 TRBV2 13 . CASSLGQGLEAFF TGTGCCAGCAGTCTTGGACAGGGGCTTGAAGCTTTCTTT
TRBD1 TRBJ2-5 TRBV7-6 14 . CASSLDRGRETQYF TGTGCCAGCAGCTTAGACAGGGGGAGGGAGACCCAGTACTTC
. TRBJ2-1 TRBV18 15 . CASSLRSGANNEQFF TGTGCCAGCTCCCTCCGAAGTGGGGCGAACAATGAGCAGTTCTTC
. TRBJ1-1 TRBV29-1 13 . CSVDEGGWTEAFF TGCAGCGTTGACGAGGGGGGGTGGACTGAAGCTTTCTTT
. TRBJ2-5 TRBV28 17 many CASSLWAPSLGIETQYF TGTGCCAGCAGTTTATGGGCCCCCTCCCTCGGGATCGAGACCCAGTACTTC
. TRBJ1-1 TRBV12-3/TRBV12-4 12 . CASSFGLTEAFF TGTGCCAGCAGTTTTGGACTTACTGAAGCTTTCTTT
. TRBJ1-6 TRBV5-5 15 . CASSLFGQLNSPLHF TGTGCCAGCAGCTTGTTTGGTCAGTTGAATTCACCCCTCCACTTT
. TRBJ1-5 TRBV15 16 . CATSRDLRGGALPQHF TGTGCCACCAGCAGGGACCTTCGGGGGGGCGCGTTACCCCAGCATTTT
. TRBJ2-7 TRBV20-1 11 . CSAQYSYEQYF TGCAGTGCTCAGTACTCCTACGAGCAGTACTTC
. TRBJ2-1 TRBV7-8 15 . CASSLGDWRDNEQFF TGTGCCAGCAGCTTAGGTGATTGGAGGGACAATGAGCAGTTCTTC
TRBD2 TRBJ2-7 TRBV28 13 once CATQGEGLAQQYF TGTGCCACCCAGGGGGAAGGACTAGCGCAGCAGTACTTC
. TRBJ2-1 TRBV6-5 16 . CASSYSIGVTYNEQFF TGTGCCAGCAGTTACTCGATAGGGGTCACCTACAATGAGCAGTTCTTC
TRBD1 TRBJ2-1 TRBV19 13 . CATSTGYYTEQFF TGTGCCACCTCGACAGGGTACTATACTGAGCAGTTCTTC
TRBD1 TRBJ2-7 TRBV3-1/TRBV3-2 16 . CASSQDRDRESYEQYF TGTGCCAGCAGCCAAGACCGGGACAGGGAGTCCTACGAGCAGTACTTC
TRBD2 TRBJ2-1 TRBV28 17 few CASWDRTSGKPRNEQFF TGTGCCAGCTGGGACCGGACTAGCGGGAAGCCGAGGAATGAGCAGTTCTTC
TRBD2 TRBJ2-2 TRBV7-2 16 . CASSLRSGRDTGELFF TGTGCCAGCAGCTTACGGAGCGGGAGGGACACCGGGGAGCTGTTTTTT
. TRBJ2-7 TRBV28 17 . CASRVGRAFFSSYEQYF TGTGCCAGCCGAGTCGGCAGGGCCTTCTTTAGCTCCTACGAGCAGTACTTC
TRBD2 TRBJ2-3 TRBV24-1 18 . CATSDGSAASGSKNTQYF TGTGCCACCAGTGATGGGAGTGCGGCTAGCGGGAGTAAGAATACGCAGTATTTT
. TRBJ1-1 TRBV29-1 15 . CSADTASLPNTEAFF TGCAGCGCCGATACAGCCAGCCTACCGAACACTGAAGCTTTCTTT
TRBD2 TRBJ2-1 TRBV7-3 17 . CASSLLPVAGGDNEQFF TGTGCCAGCAGCTTACTCCCCGTAGCGGGGGGGGACAATGAGCAGTTCTTC
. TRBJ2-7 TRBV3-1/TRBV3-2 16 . CASSQPGTPHRYEQYF TGTGCCAGCAGCCAACCAGGGACTCCCCACAGATACGAGCAGTACTTC
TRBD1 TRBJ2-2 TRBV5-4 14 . CASSSGQYTGELFF TGTGCCAGCAGCTCGGGACAGTACACCGGGGAGCTGTTTTTT
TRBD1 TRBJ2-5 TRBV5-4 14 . CASRQDRGQETQYF TGTGCCAGCAGACAGGACAGGGGGCAAGAGACCCAGTACTTC
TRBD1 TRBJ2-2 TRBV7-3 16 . CASSPSGQGNTGELFF TGTGCCAGCAGCCCCTCTGGACAGGGGAACACCGGGGAGCTGTTTTTT
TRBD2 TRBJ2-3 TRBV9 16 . CASSVTGGTTDGTQYF TGTGCCAGCAGCGTAACGGGGGGGACCACAGACGGTACGCAGTATTTT
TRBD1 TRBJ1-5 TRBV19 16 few CASREQGGRNNQPQHF TGTGCCAGTAGGGAACAGGGGGGAAGAAACAATCAGCCCCAGCATTTT